The next 30 T cell receptor beta chains were all read from a single sample in a study of beta chain features in type 1 diabetes. Every bit of the isolated RNA underwent reverse transcription, so sequencing read expressed TCRB transcripts. The assay was immunoSEQ multiplex PCR, and TCRdb's table has in-frame clones only and misses some. The table includes 400,000 to 450,000 clones, roughly 14% detected once. Sequenced sample: naive CD4+ T cells from blood. The receptors derive from a man under 40 in good health.

This clone was detected only a few times. The CDR3 nucleotides read TGTGCCAGCAGCATGAGACTAGCGGCTAGCACAGATACGCAGTATTTT. Translating gives CASSMRLAASTDTQYF. The rearrangement joins TRBV7-9 to TRBJ2-3, with 9 positions matching TRBD2. Trimming at V came to 5 bases and at J to 0 bases, leaving 6 bases not matched to a gene. This CDR3 spans 16 amino acids. The germline V gene has CDR1 SEHNR and CDR2 FQNEAQ (reference sequence).

The chain couples TRBV10-3 to TRBJ2-1, with 12 bases matching TRBD2. The junction had 2 bases not matched to a gene; V was cut back by 4 bases and J by 7 bases. Germline V gene sequence: CDR1 ENHRY, CDR2 SYGVKD. The CDR3 has 14 residues. CDR3 bases: TGTGCCATCAGTGTTGGGACTAGCGGGAATGAGCAGTTCTTC. Translated, it gives CAISVGTSGNEQFF.

The genes are TRBV30 and TRBJ1-1; D is unresolved. V shed 7 bases and J shed 3 bases, with 15 bases lying between them. The CDR3 is made up of 13 amino acids. Per the germline V gene, CDR1 is GTSNPN and CDR2 is SVGIG (reference sequence). Here the CDR3 reads CASTLRVDTEAFF. The DNA of the CDR3 is TGTGCCTCCACCCTGCGGGTGGACACTGAAGCTTTCTTT.

Remarks on this clone: Germline and junction disagree at one end, which may indicate a read error. The chain uses TRBV4-3 and TRBJ2-2; TRBD1 agrees at 7 bases. The germline gives CDR1 LGHNA, CDR2 YSLEER. CDR3 length: 14 residues. The CDR3 DNA reads TGCGCCAACAGCCAAGAGGGGGCCCCGCCGAAGTTGTTTTTT. Translated, it gives CANSQEGAPPKLFF.

This clone was recorded a few times. The chain couples TRBV12-5 to TRBJ2-7; D ambiguous. Per germline, CDR1 LGHNT and CDR2 FRNRAP. This CDR3 region has 11 residues. V dropped 3 bases and J dropped 4 bases, with 4 bases sitting between them. CDR3 bases: TGTGCTAGTGGTTTTCGGTACGAGCAGTACTTC. This encodes CASGFRYEQYF.

This chain connects TRBV6-5 to TRBJ2-7; D gene unclear. V was cut by 2 bases and J by 1 base, with 12 bases left in between. In germline, CDR1 is MNHEY, CDR2 SVGAGI. This CDR3 comprises 15 residues. The CDR3 is CASSYGEIVSYEQYF. In DNA form, the CDR3 reads TGTGCCAGCAGTTACGGGGAAATTGTATCCTACGAGCAGTACTTC.

This clone has a handful of counts. The same CDR3 can be traced to other DNA sequences in this sample. The chain recombines TRBV29-1 with TRBJ1-1, with 8 bases that match TRBD1. V shed 1 base, J shed 0 bases, and the junction held 13 bases outside the gene matches. Looked up from germline, CDR1 is SQVTM and CDR2 is ANQGSEA. The CDR3 totals 18 residues. The CDR3 protein is CSVEVPWTGLGMNTEAFF. The CDR3 coding sequence is TGCAGCGTTGAAGTCCCTTGGACAGGGTTAGGAATGAACACTGAAGCTTTCTTT.

This clone was detected only a few times. CDR3 region: CASSSDTPYGYTF. The CDR3 nucleotides are TGTGCCAGCAGCTCGGACACACCCTATGGCTACACCTTC. The rearrangement links TRBV7-9 to TRBJ1-2; tentative D call: TRBD1 (5 bases). The CDR3 covers 13 residues. Germline loops: CDR1 SEHNR, CDR2 FQNEAQ (reference sequence). Trimming pared 4 bases from V and 4 bases from J, leaving 10 bases between. Looking up the rest from reference TRBV7-9 and TRBJ1-2 gives the full variable domain: DTGVSQNPRHKITKRGQNVTFRCDPISEHNRLYWYRQTLGQGPEFLTYFQNEAQLEKSRLLSDRFSAERPKGSFSTLEIQRTEQGDSAMYLCASSSDTPYGYTFGSGTRLTVV.

The chain carries TRBV12-5 and TRBJ1-2; D is possibly TRBD1 (6 bases). Trimming pared 3 bases from V and 6 bases from J, leaving 20 bases between. The CDR3 extends over 16 amino acids. Germline V gene sequence: CDR1 LGHNT, CDR2 FRNRAP. This CDR3 reads CASGFPAGAPYHGYTF. CDR3 coding DNA: TGTGCTAGTGGTTTTCCGGCAGGGGCGCCTTATCATGGCTACACCTTC.

The V gene is TRBV25-1, the J gene TRBJ2-5; D is possibly TRBD1 (6 bases). The CDR3 covers 12 residues. The germline V and J ends were trimmed by 4 bases and 4 bases, with 7 bases remaining between them. Germline CDR1 MGHDK, CDR2 SYGVNS. CDR3 DNA sequence: TGTGCCAGCAGTGCAGGGGCAGAGACCCAGTACTTC. It specifies CASSAGAETQYF.

This clone was counted a few times. Other DNA sequences in the sample encode the same CDR3. This chain uses TRBV9 with TRBJ2-3; D unresolved. CDR3 length: 13 amino acids. V was shortened by 0 bases and J by 4 bases, with 6 bases between the two germline ends. Germline CDR1 and CDR2: SGDLS and YYNGEE. CDR3 amino acids: CASSVAASDTQYF. Here the CDR3 DNA reads TGTGCCAGCAGCGTAGCGGCTTCAGATACGCAGTATTTT. The whole variable domain, remainder taken from reference TRBV9 and TRBJ2-3, is DSGVTQTPKHLITATGQRVTLRCSPRSGDLSVYWYQQSLDQGLQFLIQYYNGEERAKGNILERFSAQQFPDLHSELNLSSLELGDSALYFCASSVAASDTQYFGPGTRLTVL.

This clone was found a few times. V usage is TRBV14 and J usage is TRBJ1-1, with TRBD1 identical over 7 bases. Germline CDR1 and CDR2: SGHDN and FVKESK. V gave up 4 bases and J gave up 0 bases; unmatched junction bases: 5. The CDR3 is 15 residues long. CDR3 region: CASSPAQGVNTEAFF. The CDR3 DNA reads as TGTGCCAGCAGCCCGGCCCAGGGGGTGAACACTGAAGCTTTCTTT.

The V call is TRBV21-1, the J call TRBJ1-2; TRBD1, as called in the table, went unchecked against the DNA. TRBV21-1 represents a pseudogene. The CDR3 is made up of 14 amino acids. In DNA, the CDR3 is TGTGCCAGCAGCAAAACTCACAGACCATATGGCTACACCTTC. Its translation: CASSKTHRPYGYTF.

This clone was seen a few times. The chain joins TRBV7-2 to TRBJ2-7; maybe TRBD2 (5 bases). V was cut by 3 bases and J by 2 bases, with 11 bases left in between. The CDR3 has 14 amino acids. Germline V lookup: CDR1 SGHTA, CDR2 FQGNSA. CDR3 DNA: TGTGCCAGCAGCTTCGAGGGCCTTCCCTACGAGCAGTACTTC. Protein product: CASSFEGLPYEQYF.

J is TRBJ1-3 and V is TRBV29-1, with 11 positions matching TRBD1. V dropped 5 bases and J dropped 4; count of bases not matched to a gene: 7. Germline loops: CDR1 SQVTM, CDR2 ANQGSEA. The CDR3 covers 15 residues. CDR3 protein: CSVRDRGFAGNTIYF. Here the CDR3 DNA reads TGCAGCGTTCGGGACAGGGGGTTCGCCGGAAACACCATATATTTT. Complete variable domain (other parts from reference TRBV29-1 and TRBJ1-3): SAVISQKPSRDICQRGTSLTIQCQVDSQVTMMFWYRQQPGQSLTLIATANQGSEATYESGFVIDKFPISRPNLTFSTLTVSNMSPEDSSIYLCSVRDRGFAGNTIYFGEGSWLTVV.

V and J are TRBV5-6 and TRBJ2-7, with D perhaps TRBD1 or TRBD2 (5 bases each). The CDR3 has 12 amino acids. The germline V gene encodes CDR1 SGHDT and CDR2 YYEEEE. V was cut by 5 bases and J by 12 bases, with 18 bases left in between. The CDR3 nucleotides read TGTGCCAGCAGTGGGGGACCTGGGGTGCTGTACTTC. It encodes CASSGGPGVLYF.

J is TRBJ2-1 and V is TRBV7-2, with D uncertain. V dropped 5 bases and J dropped 8 bases, with 19 bases sitting between them. Per the germline V gene, CDR1 is SGHTA and CDR2 is FQGNSA. The CDR3 spans 15 residues. The CDR3 here is CASSPRASGSYEQFF. Written as DNA, the CDR3 is TGTGCCAGCAGCCCCCGGGCCTCGGGCAGCTATGAGCAGTTCTTC. Variable domain in full (rest from reference TRBV7-2 and TRBJ2-1): GAGVSQSPSNKVTEKGKDVELRCDPISGHTALYWYRQSLGQGLEFLIYFQGNSAPDKSGLPSDRFSAERTGGSVSTLTIQRTQQEDSAVYLCASSPRASGSYEQFFGPGTRLTVL.

The rearrangement links TRBV15 to TRBJ2-3; 10 nucleotides line up with TRBD1. The CDR3 consists of 19 residues. Trimming at V came to 0 bases and at J to 4 bases, leaving 13 bases not matched to a gene. Per germline, CDR1 LNHNV and CDR2 YYDKDF (reference sequence). CDR3 nucleotides: TGTGCCACCAGCAGAGATACTTCGGGACAGGGGTTCTTAGCAGATACGCAGTATTTT. Its translation: CATSRDTSGQGFLADTQYF.

This clone has a handful of counts. This chain links TRBV7-2 with TRBJ2-3; no clear D gene. Per germline, CDR1 SGHTA and CDR2 FQGNSA. This CDR3 comprises 12 residues. Between the trimmed V and J ends, which lost 6 bases and 10 bases, there was a span of 14 bases. DNA of the CDR3: TGTGCCAGCAGTCATAATAGTGAGTCGCAGTATTTT. It specifies CASSHNSESQYF.

This clone has more than one count but fewer than ten. This chain links TRBV18 with TRBJ1-2; 8 nucleotides line up with TRBD1. There are 16 residues in the CDR3. The V segment lost 0 bases and the J segment 0 bases; nucleotides outside the gene matches: 3. CDR1 KGHSH and CDR2 LQKENI come from the germline V gene. The CDR3 spells CASSPPQTGANYGYTF. Here the CDR3 DNA reads TGTGCCAGCTCACCACCACAGACAGGGGCTAACTATGGCTACACCTTC.

This clone was observed a handful of times. The chain combines TRBV6-1 with TRBJ2-1; 7 bases line up with TRBD1. J was trimmed by 0 bases and V by 4 bases; bases with no gene match: 9. The germline V gene has CDR1 MNHNS and CDR2 SASEGT. The CDR3 loop spans 17 amino acids. The CDR3 bases are TGTGCCAGCAGTGCGACAGGGTTGGGGAGCTCCTACAATGAGCAGTTCTTC. This translates into CASSATGLGSSYNEQFF.

A few counts support this clone. V gene TRBV5-4 combines with J gene TRBJ1-1; no clear D gene. Trimming pared 4 bases from V and 1 base from J, leaving 11 bases between. The CDR3 is made up of 14 amino acids. The germline gives CDR1 SGHNT, CDR2 YYREEE (reference sequence). The CDR3 sequence is CASSPPTPNTEAFF. CDR3 nucleotide sequence: TGTGCCAGCAGCCCTCCGACTCCGAACACTGAAGCTTTCTTT.

There are a few counts of this clone. This sequence joins TRBV7-9 and TRBJ2-2, with D unclear. This CDR3 has 14 amino acids. V dropped 5 bases and J dropped 4 bases, with 11 bases sitting between them. Germline V gives CDR1 SEHNR, CDR2 FQNEAQ (reference sequence). CDR3 amino acids: CASSPYKRTGELFF. For the CDR3, the DNA is TGTGCCAGCAGCCCTTACAAGCGCACCGGGGAGCTGTTTTTT.

In this sample, this clone turned up a few times. V usage is TRBV25-1 and J usage is TRBJ2-1; 8 positions match TRBD2. Per germline, CDR1 MGHDK and CDR2 SYGVNS. V shed 4 bases, J shed 1 base, and the junction held 3 bases outside the gene matches. The CDR3 runs to 15 residues. The CDR3 protein is CASSALAVSYNEQFF. The CDR3 bases are TGTGCCAGCAGTGCACTAGCGGTATCCTACAATGAGCAGTTCTTC.

The V gene is TRBV9, the J gene TRBJ2-5; maybe TRBD2 (5 bases). CDR3 length: 15 amino acids. Trimming stripped 5 bases from V and 2 bases from J, with 16 bases between. Germline V gene lookup returns CDR1 SGDLS and CDR2 YYNGEE. The CDR3 DNA follows: TGTGCCAGCAGTACTTCTTGGACTTCGCAAGAGACCCAGTACTTC. Translating gives CASSTSWTSQETQYF.

This clone appeared a few times. The chain links TRBV19 to TRBJ2-3; either TRBD1 or TRBD2 may fit D (5 bases each). Germline CDR1 LNHDA, CDR2 SQIVND (reference sequence). V was shortened by 11 bases and J by 0 bases, with 15 bases between the two germline ends. The CDR3 extends over 14 amino acids. CDR3 nucleotides: TGTGCCTCGGGACGAGCCACTAGCACAGATACGCAGTATTTT. It specifies CASGRATSTDTQYF.

This sequence joins TRBV7-2 and TRBJ2-7; 8 nucleotides align to TRBD1. The germline V gene has CDR1 SGHTA and CDR2 FQGNSA. This CDR3 is built from 14 residues. V trimming: 3 bases; J trimming: 5 bases; junction bases outside the gene matches: 6. The CDR3 loop reads CASSLVQGANEQYF. The CDR3 bases are TGTGCCAGCAGCTTGGTCCAGGGGGCGAACGAGCAGTACTTC. Drawing the rest from reference TRBV7-2 and TRBJ2-7, the complete variable domain is GAGVSQSPSNKVTEKGKDVELRCDPISGHTALYWYRQSLGQGLEFLIYFQGNSAPDKSGLPSDRFSAERTGGSVSTLTIQRTQQEDSAVYLCASSLVQGANEQYFGPGTRLTVT.

This clone was seen more than once but under ten times. This sequence joins TRBV6-5 and TRBJ2-7; TRBD2 aligns across 12 bases. Germline CDR1 and CDR2: MNHEY and SVGAGI. The junction had 2 bases not matched to a gene; V was cut back by 6 bases and J by 2 bases. The CDR3 has 14 residues. The CDR3 DNA reads as TGTGCCAGCAGCCTAGCGGGGGGGCCCTACGAGCAGTACTTC. Translating gives CASSLAGGPYEQYF.

The sample holds a few counts of this clone. The chain joins TRBV30 to TRBJ2-2; D is uncertain. The CDR3 covers 15 residues. CDR1 is GTSNPN and CDR2 is SVGIG in the germline V gene (reference sequence). The ends were cut back, 4 bases at V and 4 bases at J, with 16 bases in the middle. The CDR3 loop is CAWTTDTRSTGELFF. CDR3 nucleotide sequence: TGTGCCTGGACCACCGACACGCGGAGCACCGGGGAGCTGTTTTTT.

The gene calls are TRBV15 and TRBJ2-1; 10 bases are shared with TRBD2. The CDR3 contains 16 residues. V shed 3 bases, J shed 7 bases, and the junction held 9 bases outside the gene matches. Germline V gives CDR1 LNHNV, CDR2 YYDKDF (reference sequence). Here the CDR3 reads CATSRGIAGGGNEQFF. CDR3 coding DNA: TGTGCCACCAGCAGGGGTATAGCGGGAGGTGGGAATGAGCAGTTCTTC.